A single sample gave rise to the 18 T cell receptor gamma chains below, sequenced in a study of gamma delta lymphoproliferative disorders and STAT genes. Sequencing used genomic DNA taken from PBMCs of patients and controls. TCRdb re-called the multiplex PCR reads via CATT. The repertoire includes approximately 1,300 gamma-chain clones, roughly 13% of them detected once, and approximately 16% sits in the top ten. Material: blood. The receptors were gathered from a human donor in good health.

Here the CDR3 reads CATWDGQGVGQKIKVF. CDR3 coding DNA: TGTGCCACCTGGGACGGGCAGGGAGTTGGGCAAAAAATCAAGGTATTT. The rearrangement joins TRGV2 to TRGJP. The J gene is absent in TCRdb and was assigned here via DNA matching to germline. CDR1 is EGSNGY and CDR2 is YDSYNSKV in the germline V gene. V gave up 0 bases and J gave up 17 bases; unmatched junction bases: 13. The CDR3 runs 16 residues.

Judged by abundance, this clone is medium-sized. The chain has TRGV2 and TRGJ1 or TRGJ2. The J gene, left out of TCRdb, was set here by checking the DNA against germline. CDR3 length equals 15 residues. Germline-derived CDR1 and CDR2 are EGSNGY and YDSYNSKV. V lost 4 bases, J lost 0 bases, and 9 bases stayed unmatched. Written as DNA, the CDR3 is TGTGCCACCTGGGAAGAAATTCCGAATTATTATAAGAAACTCTTT. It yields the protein CATWEEIPNYYKKLF.

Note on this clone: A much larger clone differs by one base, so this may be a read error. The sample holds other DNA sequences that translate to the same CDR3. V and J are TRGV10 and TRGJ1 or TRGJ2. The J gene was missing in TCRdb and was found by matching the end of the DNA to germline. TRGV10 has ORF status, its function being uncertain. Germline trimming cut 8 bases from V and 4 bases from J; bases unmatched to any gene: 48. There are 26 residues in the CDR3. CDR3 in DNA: TGTGCTGCGTGGCCCCTTACTCGTGGGATTATAAGATTATGTGGATTATGGGCTACGTGGTATTATAAGAAACTCTTT. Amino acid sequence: CAAWPLTRGIIRLCGLWATWYYKKLF.

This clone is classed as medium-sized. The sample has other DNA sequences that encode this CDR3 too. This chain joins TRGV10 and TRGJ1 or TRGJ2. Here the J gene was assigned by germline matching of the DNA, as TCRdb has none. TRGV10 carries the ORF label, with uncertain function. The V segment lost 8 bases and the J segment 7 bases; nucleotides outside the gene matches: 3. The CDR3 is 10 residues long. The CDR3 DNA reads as TGTGCTGCGTGGGAGTATAAGAAACTCTTT. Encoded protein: CAAWEYKKLF.

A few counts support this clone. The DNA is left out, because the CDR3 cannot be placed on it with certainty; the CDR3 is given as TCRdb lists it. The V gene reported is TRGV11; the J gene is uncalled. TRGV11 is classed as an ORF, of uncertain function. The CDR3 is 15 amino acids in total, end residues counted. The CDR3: CTTVPAGTTGWFKIF.

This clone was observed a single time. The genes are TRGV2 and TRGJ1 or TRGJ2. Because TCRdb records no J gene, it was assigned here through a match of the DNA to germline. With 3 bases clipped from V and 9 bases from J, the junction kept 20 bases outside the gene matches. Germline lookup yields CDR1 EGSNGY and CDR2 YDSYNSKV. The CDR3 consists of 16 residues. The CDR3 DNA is TGTGCCACCTGGGACCGGGTAGGTAAACCTGGGGGTAAGAAACTCTTT. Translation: CATWDRVGKPGGKKLF.

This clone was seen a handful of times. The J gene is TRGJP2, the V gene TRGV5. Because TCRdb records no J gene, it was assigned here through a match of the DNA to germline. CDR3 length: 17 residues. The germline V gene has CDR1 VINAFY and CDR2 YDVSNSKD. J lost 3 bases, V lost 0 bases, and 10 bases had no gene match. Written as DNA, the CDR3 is TGTGCCACCTGGGACAGGCAAGGGGGTGGTAGTGATTGGATCAAGACGTTT. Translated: CATWDRQGGGSDWIKTF.

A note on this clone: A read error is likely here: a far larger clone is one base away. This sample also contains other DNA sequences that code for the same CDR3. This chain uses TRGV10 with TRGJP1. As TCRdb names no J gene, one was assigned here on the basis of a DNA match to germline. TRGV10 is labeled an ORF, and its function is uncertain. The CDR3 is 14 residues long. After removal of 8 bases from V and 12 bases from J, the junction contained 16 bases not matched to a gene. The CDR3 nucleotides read TGTGCTGCGTGGGATTATGAGTGGGTTAGGTTCAAGATATTT. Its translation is CAAWDYEWVRFKIF.

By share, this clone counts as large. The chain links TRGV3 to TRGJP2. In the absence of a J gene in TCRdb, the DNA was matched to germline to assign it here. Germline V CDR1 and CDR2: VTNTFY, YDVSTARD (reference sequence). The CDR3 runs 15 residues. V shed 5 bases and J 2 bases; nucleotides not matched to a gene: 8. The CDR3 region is CATWGGRSSDWIKTF. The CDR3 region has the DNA TGTGCCACCTGGGGGGGAAGAAGTAGTGATTGGATCAAGACGTTT.

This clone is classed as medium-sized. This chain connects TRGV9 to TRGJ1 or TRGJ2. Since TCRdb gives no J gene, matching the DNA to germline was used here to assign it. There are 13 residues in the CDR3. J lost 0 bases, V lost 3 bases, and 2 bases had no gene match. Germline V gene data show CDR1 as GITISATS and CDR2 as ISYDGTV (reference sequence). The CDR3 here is CALWELNYYKKLF. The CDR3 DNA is TGTGCCTTGTGGGAGTTGAATTATTATAAGAAACTCTTT.

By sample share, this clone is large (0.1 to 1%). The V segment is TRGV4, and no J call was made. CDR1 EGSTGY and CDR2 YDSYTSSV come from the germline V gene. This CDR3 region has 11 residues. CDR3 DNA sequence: TGTGCCACCTGGGACCAACCCTCGGGGATATTT. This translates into CATWDQPSGIF.

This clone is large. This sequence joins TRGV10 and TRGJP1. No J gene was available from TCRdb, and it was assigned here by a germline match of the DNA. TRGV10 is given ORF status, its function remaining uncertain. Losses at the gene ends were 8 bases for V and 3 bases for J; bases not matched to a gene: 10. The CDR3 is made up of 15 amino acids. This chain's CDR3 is CAAWEGESTGWFKIF. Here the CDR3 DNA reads TGTGCTGCGTGGGAAGGGGAATCCACTGGTTGGTTCAAGATATTT.

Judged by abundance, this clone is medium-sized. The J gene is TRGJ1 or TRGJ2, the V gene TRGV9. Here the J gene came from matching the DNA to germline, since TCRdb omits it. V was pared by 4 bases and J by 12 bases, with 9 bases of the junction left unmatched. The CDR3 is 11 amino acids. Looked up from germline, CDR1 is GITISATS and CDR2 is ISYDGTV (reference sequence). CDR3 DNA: TGTGCCTTGTGGGAAACGCGAGGGAAACTCTTT. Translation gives CALWETRGKLF.

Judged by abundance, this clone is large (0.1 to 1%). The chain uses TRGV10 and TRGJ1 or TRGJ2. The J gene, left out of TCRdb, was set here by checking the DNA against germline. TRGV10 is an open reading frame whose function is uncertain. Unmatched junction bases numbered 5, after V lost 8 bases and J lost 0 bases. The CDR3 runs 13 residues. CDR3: CAAWDSNYYKKLF. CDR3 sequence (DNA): TGTGCTGCGTGGGATTCGAATTATTATAAGAAACTCTTT.

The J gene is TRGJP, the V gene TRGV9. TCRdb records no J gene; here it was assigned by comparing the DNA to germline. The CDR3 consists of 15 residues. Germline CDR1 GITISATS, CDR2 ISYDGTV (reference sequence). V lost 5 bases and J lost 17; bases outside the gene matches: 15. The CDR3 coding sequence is TGTGCCTTGTGGGTGATAAGAGTTGGGCAAAAAATCAAGGTATTT. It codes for CALWVIRVGQKIKVF.

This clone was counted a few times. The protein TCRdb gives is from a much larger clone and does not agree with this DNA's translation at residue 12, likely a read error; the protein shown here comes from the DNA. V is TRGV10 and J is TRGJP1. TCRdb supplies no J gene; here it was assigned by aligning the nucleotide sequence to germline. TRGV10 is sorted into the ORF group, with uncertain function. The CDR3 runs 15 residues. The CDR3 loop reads CAAWVSYTTGWYKIF. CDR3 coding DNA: TGTGCTGCGTGGGTCAGCTATACCACTGGTTGGTACAAGATATTT.

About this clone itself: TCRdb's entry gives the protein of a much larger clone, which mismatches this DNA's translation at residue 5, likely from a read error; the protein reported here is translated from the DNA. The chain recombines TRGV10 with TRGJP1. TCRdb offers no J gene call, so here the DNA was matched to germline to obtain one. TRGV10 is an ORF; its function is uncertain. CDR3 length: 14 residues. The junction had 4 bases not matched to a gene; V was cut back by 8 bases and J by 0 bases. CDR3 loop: CAAWENTTGWFKIF. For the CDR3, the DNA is TGTGCTGCGTGGGAGAATACCACTGGTTGGTTCAAGATATTT.

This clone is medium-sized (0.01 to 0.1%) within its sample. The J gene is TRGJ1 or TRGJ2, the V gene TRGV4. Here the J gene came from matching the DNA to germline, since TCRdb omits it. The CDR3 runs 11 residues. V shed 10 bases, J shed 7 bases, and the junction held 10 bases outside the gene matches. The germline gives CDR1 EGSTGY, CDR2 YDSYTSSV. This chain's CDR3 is CATFYGYKKLF. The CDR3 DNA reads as TGTGCCACTTTCTATGGCTATAAGAAACTCTTT.